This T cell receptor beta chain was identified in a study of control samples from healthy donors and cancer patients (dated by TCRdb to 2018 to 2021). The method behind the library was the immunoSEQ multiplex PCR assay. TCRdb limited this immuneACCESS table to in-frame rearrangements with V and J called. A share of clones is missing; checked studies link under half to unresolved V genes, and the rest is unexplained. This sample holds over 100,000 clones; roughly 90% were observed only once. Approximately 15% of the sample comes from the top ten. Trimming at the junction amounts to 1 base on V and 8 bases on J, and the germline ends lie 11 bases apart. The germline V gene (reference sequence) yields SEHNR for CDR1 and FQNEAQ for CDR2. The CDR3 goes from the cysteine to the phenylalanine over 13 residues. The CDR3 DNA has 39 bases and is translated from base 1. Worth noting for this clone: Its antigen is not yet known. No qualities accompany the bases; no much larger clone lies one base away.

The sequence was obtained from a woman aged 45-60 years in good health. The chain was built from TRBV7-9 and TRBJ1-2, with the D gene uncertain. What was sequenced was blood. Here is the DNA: TGTGCCAGCAGCTTAGTCGCCCCGGGAGGCTACACCTTC. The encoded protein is CASSLVAPGGYTF.